This TCR beta chain is from a study of T cells in lung cancer brain metastases (dated by TCRdb to between 2017 and 2018). Concerning the study at large: Of the 20 patients, 15 to 17 had a history of tobacco use, with a median of roughly 41 pack-years. Patients had a median age at first diagnosis of approximately 52 years, with roughly nine males and 11 females. Nine tenths of the roughly 20 patients received no interval therapy between primary and metastasis resection. The average DNA integrity number was approximately 3.8 in both primary and metastatic specimens, and the two sites did not differ significantly. The study compared TCR beta CDR3 repertoires of fully resected primary non-small cell lung cancers with those of paired brain metastases. A cohort of about 20 patients was included, from whom 40 or so specimens were contributed, with one primary lung lesion and one brain metastasis obtained from each patient. The primary and brain metastasis specimens were acquired a median of around 300 days apart. What the study reported, not specific to this receptor: The study could not control for the effects of preoperative corticosteroids on T cell infiltration in brain metastases. DNA fragmentation in FFPE samples may have prevented retrieval of the complete infiltrating T cell repertoire. A significantly larger repertoire fraction was made up by the ten most abundant clones in brain metastases than in primaries, which was suggestive of clonal expansion. Compared with their paired primaries, brain metastases had significantly fewer unique productive clones (median 1540 versus 4551). Most clones were specific to a single lesion, and paired lesions overlapped only to a limited degree (mean Morisita index about 0.25).

Resection was performed in the patients for synchronous oligometastatic disease or for delayed recurrence of a solitary brain metastasis. To avoid including cancers other than NSCLC, any patient with a history of multiple malignancies was excluded. Tumor areas were macrodissected from roughly five deparaffinized 8.5 to 10 um unstained sections guided by marked H&E slides. All specimens were fixed in formalin and embedded in paraffin (FFPE). Genomic DNA was extracted using the AllPrep DNA/RNA FFPE Kit. Based on the germline V gene (reference sequence), the CDR1 and CDR2 sequences are GTSNPN and SVGIG. The V end gives up 2 bases and the J end 3 bases, leaving 4 bases in the junction not matched to a gene. Taken from cysteine to phenylalanine, the CDR3 has 14 residues. The only DNA kept is the CDR3, 42 bases in frame from the first base. As regards this clone: Which antigen it targets is not known. Within one base of it there is no much larger clone, and no base qualities were kept.

Each sample received between about 2 and 5 ug of genomic DNA as input, and paired samples received equal DNA input. TCR beta libraries were constructed with the immunoSEQ hsTCRbeta Kit, which uses multiplexed V and J gene primers in two PCR steps. Pooled libraries, together with positive and negative controls, were sequenced on an Illumina MiSeq with a 100-cycle paired-end protocol. The source study handled its data this way. The immunoSEQ vendor processed the raw data into normalized, annotated TCR beta repertoire reports. Richness was defined as the number of unique clones by nucleotide sequence, and the iChao1 and Efron-Thisted estimators were used to extrapolate total richness. Paired lesions were characterized and compared using Pielou's evenness, Simpson's index, top-ten clone proportional abundance, and the Morisita overlap index. The immuneACCESS repertoire file appears here via TCRdb, limited to in-frame rearrangements. These files lack a portion of the clones; in checked studies, under half of the deficit traces to unresolved V genes, and the cause of the others is not known. V and J calls and clone size are copied from that table; D and trimming were computed from the DNA. The sample table lists roughly 2,000 clones, 90% to 95% of them with a count of one. Clones ranked in the top ten supply approximately 4.8% of the sample.

Recombination connected TRBV30 to TRBJ2-7, with 10 bases aligning to TRBD2. The TCR comes from a woman in her 30s with non-small cell lung cancer. Sequenced sample: tumor tissue from the primary lung tumor. This specimen's cell subset or site label, interpreted: primary lung cancer lesion. Read as DNA, the sequence is TGTGCCTGGAGTAGCGGGAGGGATGGCTACGAGCAGTACTTC. This is translated as CAWSSGRDGYEQYF.